Presented here are 6 T cell receptor beta chains from one specimen sequenced in a study of T cell responses to AZD1222 COVID-19 vaccine. Profiling relied on immunoSEQ multiplex PCR, and the TCRdb table lists in-frame clones only, not all of them. Of about 130,000 clones in the sample, over 75% were seen once. The sample here was peripheral blood, taken 28 days after the second AZD1222 dose. The receptors derive from an adult who received the AZD1222 COVID-19 vaccine.

The J gene is TRBJ2-7, the V gene TRBV10-3, with 9 bases aligning to TRBD2. The CDR3 totals 17 residues. The J segment lost 0 bases and the V segment lost 0 bases, leaving 6 bases of the junction unmatched. Germline loops: CDR1 ENHRY, CDR2 SYGVKD. DNA for the CDR3: TGTGCCATCAGTGAGTCTTTAGCGGGAGTTATCTCCTACGAGCAGTACTTC. It specifies CAISESLAGVISYEQYF.

The count of this clone is one. The rearrangement joins TRBV29-1 to TRBJ2-7, with TRBD1 matching 9 bases. Germline V gene lookup returns CDR1 SQVTM and CDR2 ANQGSEA. The CDR3 length is 13 residues. Trimming at V came to 5 bases and at J to 6 bases, leaving 8 bases not matched to a gene. CDR3 protein: CSVTGGSGLEQYF. In DNA, the CDR3 is TGCAGCGTTACAGGGGGCTCGGGCCTCGAGCAGTACTTC.

The J gene is TRBJ2-1, the V gene TRBV18; D is possibly TRBD1 or TRBD2 (5 bases each). The germline V gene has CDR1 KGHSH and CDR2 LQKENI. CDR3 length: 15 residues. V shed 5 bases and J shed 5 bases, with 16 bases lying between them. The CDR3 DNA is TGTGCCAGCTCAGAAAGACCGAGGGACGACAATGAGCAGTTCTTC. The encoded protein is CASSERPRDDNEQFF.

The genes are TRBV20-1 and TRBJ1-2; tentative D call: TRBD1 (5 bases). The V gene's germline CDR1 is DFQATT and CDR2 SNEGSKA (reference sequence). This CDR3 has 12 residues. Between the trimmed V and J ends, which lost 3 bases and 4 bases, there was a span of 9 bases. CDR3 in amino acids: CSASSQGYGYTF. CDR3 nucleotide sequence: TGCAGTGCTAGTTCTCAGGGCTATGGCTACACCTTC.

The V gene is TRBV5-4, the J gene TRBJ1-3; tentative D call: TRBD1 (5 bases). The V gene lost 4 bases and the J gene lost 0 bases, with 14 bases spanning the gap. Looked up from germline, CDR1 is SGHNT and CDR2 is YYREEE (reference sequence). This CDR3 has 16 amino acids. CDR3 in amino acids: CASSLGHSLSGNTIYF. The CDR3 bases are TGTGCCAGCAGCCTAGGACACAGCCTCTCTGGAAACACCATATATTTT.

J is TRBJ2-1 and V is TRBV5-1, with 11 positions matching TRBD2. The CDR3 runs to 16 residues. CDR1 and CDR2 from the germline V gene are SGHRS and YFSETQ. V trimming: 3 bases; J trimming: 3 bases; junction bases outside the gene matches: 5. The CDR3 loop reads CASSWGLAASYNEQFF. CDR3 in DNA: TGCGCCAGCAGCTGGGGACTAGCGGCTAGCTACAATGAGCAGTTCTTC.